A single sample is the source of the 26 T cell receptor beta chains below, sequenced in a study of cytomegalovirus exposure and HLA in healthy donors. Vbeta (60) and Jbeta (13) primers were used in the PCR. The assay was immunoSEQ multiplex PCR, and TCRdb's table has in-frame clones only and misses some. The sample has some 160,000 clones; 65% to 85% are singletons. The sample consisted of PBMCs. These receptors were obtained from a woman in her thirties or forties in good health and CMV-seropositive.

This sequence joins TRBV6-5 and TRBJ1-2; TRBD1 matches at 7 bases. The CDR3 is 16 amino acids. The J segment lost 0 bases and the V segment lost 2 bases, leaving 6 bases of the junction unmatched. Per the germline V gene, CDR1 is MNHEY and CDR2 is SVGAGI. This CDR3 reads CASSYAGTEANYGYTF. In nucleotides, the CDR3 is TGTGCCAGCAGTTACGCCGGGACAGAGGCTAACTATGGCTACACCTTC.

The chain is built from TRBV28 and TRBJ1-1; D may be TRBD1 (5 bases). The CDR3 contains 12 residues. CDR1 and CDR2 (germline): MDHEN, SYDVKM. Trimming removed 6 bases from V and 5 bases from J, with 10 bases in between. The CDR3 sequence is CASSSGGTEAFF. The CDR3 bases are TGTGCCAGCAGCTCCGGGGGGACTGAAGCTTTCTTT.

This clone has a handful of counts. The V and J genes are TRBV30 and TRBJ1-6, with 12 bases lining up with TRBD1. This CDR3 comprises 14 residues. The V segment lost 1 base and the J segment 10 bases; nucleotides outside the gene matches: 2. From germline, CDR1 is GTSNPN and CDR2 SVGIG (reference sequence). CDR3 nucleotides: TGTGCCTGGAGTGGGGGACAGGGGGCCTCACCCCTCCACTTT. As protein: CAWSGGQGASPLHF. Based on the CDR3 plus reference TRBV30 and TRBJ1-6, the full variable domain is SQTIHQWPATLVQPVGSPLSLECTVEGTSNPNLYWYRQAAGRGLQLLFYSVGIGQISSEVPQNLSASRPQDRQFILSSKKLLLSDSGFYLCAWSGGQGASPLHFGNGTRLTVT.

V usage is TRBV4-3 and J usage is TRBJ2-5; 11 positions match TRBD1. The DNA end is more similar to TRBJ2-7, so the J call may be wrong. This CDR3 is 16 amino acids long. The germline V gene has CDR1 LGHNA and CDR2 YSLEER. CDR3: CASSQGPGQGGYEQYF. The CDR3 nucleotides read TGCGCCAGCAGCCAAGGCCCGGGACAGGGGGGCTACGAGCAGTACTTC.

The chain couples TRBV19 to TRBJ2-1, with TRBD1 identical over 7 bases. The CDR3 contains 14 residues. CDR1 is LNHDA, CDR2 SQIVND, per germline (reference sequence). V shed 6 bases and J 6 bases; nucleotides not matched to a gene: 8. CDR3 region: CASRQGSPANEQFF. In nucleotides, the CDR3 is TGTGCCAGTAGACAGGGGTCGCCCGCCAATGAGCAGTTCTTC.

This clone was detected a few times. The V call is TRBV29-1, the J call TRBJ1-1; 7 bases are a match to TRBD1. The CDR3 is made up of 13 amino acids. Germline CDR1 reads SQVTM; CDR2 reads ANQGSEA. V was pared by 7 bases and J by 8 bases, with 13 bases of the junction left unmatched. The CDR3 sequence: CSGDTGTAREAFF. The CDR3 region has the DNA TGCAGCGGTGACACCGGGACAGCCAGGGAAGCTTTCTTT. The full variable domain, its missing parts supplied by reference TRBV29-1 and TRBJ1-1, is SAVISQKPSRDICQRGTSLTIQCQVDSQVTMMFWYRQQPGQSLTLIATANQGSEATYESGFVIDKFPISRPNLTFSTLTVSNMSPEDSSIYLCSGDTGTAREAFFGQGTRLTVV.

This chain joins TRBV5-1 and TRBJ2-5; weak D call: TRBD2 (5 bases). Trimming took 4 bases from V and 1 from J, leaving 14 bases between them. Looked up from germline, CDR1 is SGHRS and CDR2 is YFSETQ. The CDR3 sequence is 15 residues long. In DNA, the CDR3 is TGCGCCAGCAGCAGCCAGACTACCTCCCAAGAGACCCAGTACTTC. As protein: CASSSQTTSQETQYF.

The genes are TRBV6-1 and TRBJ2-2; a weak D match, TRBD2 (6 bases). The V end was cut by 2 bases, the J end by 5 bases, with 12 bases between. This CDR3 has 15 amino acids. Germline V gives CDR1 MNHNS, CDR2 SASEGT. The CDR3 sequence: CASSELGGGTGELFF. CDR3 nucleotides: TGTGCCAGCAGTGAATTGGGTGGAGGGACCGGGGAGCTGTTTTTT.

On this clone itself: At one end, the junction sequence differs from germline, possibly due to a read error. The J gene is TRBJ2-5, the V gene TRBV5-1, with 10 bases that match TRBD2. Germline values: CDR1 SGHRS, CDR2 YFSETQ. CDR3 size: 14 residues. The CDR3 nucleotides are TGCGCCAGCAGCGTTAGCGGGGGGCAAGAGGCCCAGTACTTC. This codes for CASSVSGGQEAQYF.

The CDR3 is CASSISSGTISGNTIYF. CDR3 in DNA: TGTGCCAGTAGTATATCTTCAGGAACAATCTCTGGAAACACCATATATTTT. The J gene is TRBJ1-3, the V gene TRBV19; D uncertain. V lost 2 bases, J lost 0 bases, and 14 bases lay in between. Per the germline V gene, CDR1 is LNHDA and CDR2 is SQIVND (reference sequence). The CDR3 runs 17 residues.

V and J are TRBV30 and TRBJ2-3; D uncertain. Germline V gene lookup returns CDR1 GTSNPN and CDR2 SVGIG (reference sequence). CDR3 size: 12 residues. Trimming removed 1 base at V and 4 bases at J, with 6 bases between. The CDR3 nucleotides read TGTGCCTGGAGTGGCTATTCAGATACGCAGTATTTT. This codes for CAWSGYSDTQYF.

V and J are TRBV2 and TRBJ2-2; weak D call: TRBD2 (6 bases). Deletions cut 3 bases from V and 4 bases from J, with 12 bases between. CDR3 length: 15 residues. Germline V gene lookup returns CDR1 SNHLY and CDR2 FYNNEI. CDR3 bases: TGTGCCAGCAGTGAGCGGAGGGCGGGCACCGGGGAGCTGTTTTTT. Protein product: CASSERRAGTGELFF.

The rearrangement joins TRBV7-6 to TRBJ2-3; 10 bases are a match to TRBD2. From germline, CDR1 is SGHVS and CDR2 FNYEAQ. This CDR3 has 17 amino acids. V lost 2 bases to trimming and J lost 6 bases; unmatched junction nucleotides: 11. In DNA form, the CDR3 reads TGTGCCAGCAGCTTATACAGCGGGGGGGACCCGGGGGATACGCAGTATTTT. It specifies CASSLYSGGDPGDTQYF.

This chain connects TRBV21-1 to TRBJ1-2. TRBV21-1 has pseudogene status. The CDR3 spans 10 residues. The CDR3 DNA follows: TGTGCCAGCAGTACTCATGGCTACACCTTC. Translation: CASSTHGYTF.

This clone has more than one count but fewer than ten. The chain recombines TRBV19 with TRBJ1-4; D is ambiguous. V shed 5 bases and J shed 4 bases, with 14 bases lying between them. CDR3 length: 15 amino acids. CDR1 is LNHDA and CDR2 is SQIVND in the germline V gene (reference sequence). The CDR3 loop reads CASSPPWPLNEKLFF. CDR3 nucleotide sequence: TGTGCCAGTAGTCCACCGTGGCCTCTTAATGAAAAACTGTTTTTT.

The CDR3 DNA reads as TGTGCCAGCAGCTCGGACAACTACGAGCAGTACTTC. Translating gives CASSSDNYEQYF. The rearrangement uses TRBV7-2 and TRBJ2-7; perhaps TRBD1 as D (5 bases). V lost 4 bases and J 3 bases, leaving 7 bases between the germline ends. The CDR3 covers 12 residues. Germline CDR1 SGHTA, CDR2 FQGNSA.

This clone has only one observation. This chain uses TRBV5-1 with TRBJ2-1; 7 bases match TRBD2. The CDR3 spans 16 residues. The J segment lost 0 bases and the V segment lost 4 bases, leaving 7 bases of the junction unmatched. CDR1 and CDR2 from the germline V gene are SGHRS and YFSETQ. CDR3 loop: CASSPDPGGSYNEQFF. The CDR3 DNA follows: TGCGCCAGCAGCCCGGACCCGGGGGGCTCCTACAATGAGCAGTTCTTC.

The chain couples TRBV29-1 to TRBJ1-2; possibly TRBD1 for D (5 bases). Trimming removed 3 bases from V and 3 bases from J, with 17 bases in between. The CDR3 has 15 residues. CDR1 is SQVTM, CDR2 ANQGSEA, per germline. CDR3 amino acids: CSVEPQGSRDYGYTF. For the CDR3, the DNA is TGCAGCGTTGAGCCCCAGGGCTCCAGGGACTATGGCTACACCTTC. The entire variable domain, with the rest obtained from reference TRBV29-1 and TRBJ1-2, is as follows: SAVISQKPSRDICQRGTSLTIQCQVDSQVTMMFWYRQQPGQSLTLIATANQGSEATYESGFVIDKFPISRPNLTFSTLTVSNMSPEDSSIYLCSVEPQGSRDYGYTFGSGTRLTVV.

This rearrangement joins TRBV6-6 to TRBJ1-4; tentatively, D is TRBD1 (6 bases). The germline V gene encodes CDR1 MNHNY and CDR2 SVGAGI (reference sequence). The V and J ends lost 8 bases and 4 bases respectively, with 17 bases between them. The CDR3 loop spans 15 amino acids. The CDR3 reads CASGQQGGDNEKLFF. CDR3 nucleotide sequence: TGTGCCAGCGGACAGCAGGGTGGGGATAATGAAAAACTGTTTTTT.

J is TRBJ1-4 and V is TRBV7-9; perhaps TRBD1 as D (6 bases). V lost 5 bases and J 3 bases, leaving 13 bases between the germline ends. The CDR3 contains 15 residues. The germline V gene has CDR1 SEHNR and CDR2 FQNEAQ (reference sequence). The CDR3 loop reads CASSKNRVPNEKLFF. The CDR3 DNA reads as TGTGCCAGCAGCAAAAACAGGGTTCCTAATGAAAAACTGTTTTTT.

The chain carries TRBV6-5 and TRBJ2-3, with a weak D call TRBD1 (6 bases). V shed 5 bases and J shed 4 bases, with 13 bases lying between them. CDR3 length equals 14 residues. Germline CDR1 reads MNHEY; CDR2 reads SVGAGI. The CDR3 region has the DNA TGTGCCAGCAGTCCCCCCGGGACACCAGATACGCAGTATTTT. Its translation: CASSPPGTPDTQYF.

The sample holds a few counts of this clone. The J gene is TRBJ1-1, the V gene TRBV28, with TRBD1 as a possible D gene (5 bases). Trimming left V 6 bases short and J 7 bases short, with 15 bases between. Germline V CDR1 and CDR2: MDHEN, SYDVKM. The CDR3 runs 13 residues. The DNA of the CDR3 is TGTGCCAGCAGCCCACAGGATCTGATTGAAGCTTTCTTT. Translating gives CASSPQDLIEAFF.

The chain joins TRBV5-4 to TRBJ1-6, with 8 bases fitting TRBD1. This CDR3 has 15 residues. With V trimmed by 4 bases and J by 9 bases, 9 bases remained unmatched. Germline V gives CDR1 SGHNT, CDR2 YYREEE (reference sequence). CDR3 nucleotides: TGTGCCAGCAGCGGACAAACAGGGGGAGGTTCACCCCTCCACTTT. This gives the protein CASSGQTGGGSPLHF.

The V call is TRBV5-1, the J call TRBJ1-1; tentative D call: TRBD1 (6 bases). V dropped 4 bases and J dropped 4 bases, with 14 bases sitting between them. The CDR3 sequence is 14 residues long. Germline V lookup: CDR1 SGHRS, CDR2 YFSETQ. CDR3 residues: CASSGTGLPTEAFF. CDR3 DNA sequence: TGCGCCAGCAGCGGAACAGGGTTGCCCACTGAAGCTTTCTTT.

The CDR3 DNA reads as TGCGCCAGCAGCTTGGACCCTCGGGACTATGGCTACACCTTC. This sequence encodes CASSLDPRDYGYTF. The genes are TRBV5-1 and TRBJ1-2; D is unclear. The CDR3 extends over 14 amino acids. Germline V gene lookup returns CDR1 SGHRS and CDR2 YFSETQ. V lost 0 bases and J lost 3, with 9 bases in between.

The chain uses TRBV5-1 and TRBJ2-3; 9 bases line up with TRBD1. Trimming cost V 4 bases and J 3 bases; bases outside gene matches: 6. Germline CDR1 is SGHRS and CDR2 is YFSETQ. The CDR3 totals 15 residues. CDR3 nucleotide sequence: TGCGCCAGCAGCCTACAGGGGGCTGGGACAGATACGCAGTATTTT. This translates into CASSLQGAGTDTQYF.